Presented here are 22 T cell receptor beta chains from one specimen sequenced in a study of blood T cell repertoires in COVID-19 (dated by TCRdb to 2020 to 2022). Receptors were amplified or captured by the immunoSEQ multiplex PCR assay. In its TCRdb copy, this immuneACCESS table keeps in-frame sequences only and misses some clones. Where compared with another copy, unresolved V genes explain less than half of these, and the others have no known cause. The sample table contains under 300,000 clones; only one count was recorded for 88% of them. Together, the top ten hold around 0.9% of the sample. Source material: PBMCs or T cells enriched from blood (not recorded which). The receptor set was obtained from a woman in her twenties or thirties who had recovered from COVID-19.

The chain combines TRBV9 with TRBJ2-7; 11 bases are a match to TRBD2. With 0 bases clipped from V and 0 bases from J, the junction kept 8 bases outside the gene matches. Germline CDR1 reads SGDLS; CDR2 reads YYNGEE. The CDR3 loop spans 18 amino acids. The CDR3 DNA follows: TGTGCCAGCAGCGTAGGCCTAGCGGGGGGCCCCCCCTCCTACGAGCAGTACTTC. Encoded protein: CASSVGLAGGPPSYEQYF. Supplemented by reference TRBV9 and TRBJ2-7, the full variable domain reads DSGVTQTPKHLITATGQRVTLRCSPRSGDLSVYWYQQSLDQGLQFLIQYYNGEERAKGNILERFSAQQFPDLHSELNLSSLELGDSALYFCASSVGLAGGPPSYEQYFGPGTRLTVT.

The rearrangement links TRBV18 to TRBJ2-1, with D tentatively TRBD1 (5 bases). V was trimmed by 4 bases and J by 9 bases, leaving 13 bases between them. The CDR3 loop spans 13 amino acids. CDR1 and CDR2 (germline): KGHSH, LQKENI. The CDR3 DNA reads as TGTGCCAGCTCACAGGGGTCATCGCGTGAGCAGTTCTTC. It yields the protein CASSQGSSREQFF.

This chain connects TRBV19 to TRBJ2-1; perhaps TRBD1 as D (6 bases). V lost 1 base and J 5 bases, leaving 21 bases between the germline ends. This CDR3 has 18 residues. The V gene's germline CDR1 is LNHDA and CDR2 SQIVND (reference sequence). DNA of the CDR3: TGTGCCAGTAGTATAGGAGGTGACAGGTTTGGTTTTAACAATGAGCAGTTCTTC. It translates to CASSIGGDRFGFNNEQFF.

J is TRBJ2-2 and V is TRBV7-3; D unclear. Germline V gives CDR1 SGHTA, CDR2 FQGTGA. The CDR3 is made up of 13 amino acids. The germline V and J ends were trimmed by 2 bases and 7 bases, with 8 bases remaining between them. CDR3: CASSLGVNGELFF. The CDR3 DNA follows: TGTGCCAGCAGCTTAGGAGTTAACGGGGAGCTGTTTTTT.

This clone was found a few times. This rearrangement joins TRBV6-5 to TRBJ1-2; D is perhaps TRBD1 (5 bases). The CDR3 is made up of 15 amino acids. Germline V gene data show CDR1 as MNHEY and CDR2 as SVGAGI. V lost 5 bases and J lost 3, with 16 bases in between. CDR3 in DNA: TGTGCCAGCAGTCTAGACAGCCAGTTATACTATGGCTACACCTTC. Its translation is CASSLDSQLYYGYTF.

The rearrangement uses TRBV6-2 or TRBV6-3 and TRBJ2-7; TRBD2 matches at 11 bases. V dropped 0 bases and J dropped 0; count of bases not matched to a gene: 4. Germline-derived CDR1 and CDR2 are MNHEY and SVGEGT. The CDR3 runs 17 residues. In DNA form, the CDR3 reads TGTGCCAGCAGTTACTCGGCTAGCGGGAGGTTCTCCTACGAGCAGTACTTC. As protein: CASSYSASGRFSYEQYF.

A single count supports this clone. The rearrangement links TRBV20-1 to TRBJ2-1, with 7 bases identical to TRBD2. Germline V gene sequence: CDR1 DFQATT, CDR2 SNEGSKA (reference sequence). V was clipped by 3 bases and J by 2 bases; unmatched bases: 7. The CDR3 sequence is 15 residues long. The CDR3 DNA reads as TGCAGTGCTAGTGTCTCAGCGGGACCCTACAATGAGCAGTTCTTC. As protein: CSASVSAGPYNEQFF.

The V gene is TRBV29-1, the J gene TRBJ2-5; perhaps TRBD2 as D (6 bases). Deletions cut 4 bases from V and 2 bases from J, with 8 bases between. From germline, CDR1 is SQVTM and CDR2 ANQGSEA. The CDR3 contains 12 residues. CDR3 sequence (DNA): TGCAGCGTTGTTAGCGGACAAGAGACCCAGTACTTC. This codes for CSVVSGQETQYF.

This clone appeared once. This chain joins TRBV19 and TRBJ1-5; 9 bases are a match to TRBD1. The trim removed 8 bases at V and 5 bases at J, leaving 7 bases unmatched. The CDR3 has 14 amino acids. Looked up from germline, CDR1 is LNHDA and CDR2 is SQIVND (reference sequence). CDR3 DNA: TGTGCCAGTTCCCCGGACAGGGGTTATCAGCCCCAGCATTTT. It is translated as CASSPDRGYQPQHF. Filled out from reference TRBV19 and TRBJ1-5, the complete variable domain reads DGGITQSPKYLFRKEGQNVTLSCEQNLNHDAMYWYRQDPGQGLRLIYYSQIVNDFQKGDIAEGYSVSREKKESFPLTVTSAQKNPTAFYLCASSPDRGYQPQHFGDGTRLSIL.

The rearrangement links TRBV27 to TRBJ1-3; no clear D gene. The CDR3 consists of 18 residues. Germline CDR1 and CDR2: MNHEY and SMNVEV (reference sequence). V was clipped by 6 bases and J by 0 bases, with 21 bases between them. CDR3 in amino acids: CASSPTFSWTGSGNTIYF. The CDR3 DNA follows: TGTGCCAGCAGCCCTACTTTTTCATGGACTGGCTCTGGAAACACCATATATTTT.

J is TRBJ2-7 and V is TRBV10-1; D ambiguous. Germline loops: CDR1 WNHNN, CDR2 SYGVQD (reference sequence). This CDR3 contains 11 residues. V was trimmed by 8 bases and J by 3 bases, leaving 8 bases between them. CDR3 loop: CASGSVYEQYF. The DNA for the CDR3 is TGCGCCAGCGGCTCCGTCTACGAGCAGTACTTC.

V usage is TRBV13 and J usage is TRBJ1-2; D is possibly TRBD1 (5 bases). The V gene lost 10 bases and the J gene lost 8 bases, with 20 bases spanning the gap. The CDR3 covers 13 residues. CDR1 PRHDT and CDR2 FYEKMQ come from the germline V gene (reference sequence). The CDR3 is CATALPPGGGYTF. CDR3 nucleotides: TGTGCCACCGCACTCCCCCCGGGGGGGGGCTACACCTTC.

This chain links TRBV28 with TRBJ2-7; 9 positions match TRBD1. The CDR3 has 16 residues. CDR1 is MDHEN and CDR2 is SYDVKM in the germline V gene. J gave up 0 bases and V 2 bases, and 5 bases lay outside the gene matches. CDR3 DNA sequence: TGTGCCAGCAGTTTAGATGGGACAGGGCGCTCCTACGAGCAGTACTTC. It yields the protein CASSLDGTGRSYEQYF. The full variable domain, with the rest looked up from reference TRBV28 and TRBJ2-7, is DVKVTQSSRYLVKRTGEKVFLECVQDMDHENMFWYRQDPGLGLRLIYFSYDVKMKEKGDIPEGYSVSREKKERFSLILESASTNQTSMYLCASSLDGTGRSYEQYFGPGTRLTVT.

The chain links TRBV6-2 or TRBV6-3 to TRBJ1-2; D is perhaps TRBD1 (5 bases). The V end lost 5 bases, the J end lost 2 bases, and 27 bases lay between the germline ends. The CDR3 is 19 amino acids. Germline assignment: CDR1 MNHEY and CDR2 SVGEGT. The CDR3: CASSPHTRVARDLNYGYTF. CDR3 bases: TGTGCCAGCAGTCCCCATACGCGTGTAGCAAGGGACTTGAACTATGGCTACACCTTC.

The chain employs TRBV20-1 and TRBJ2-3, with D perhaps matching TRBD2 (5 bases). The CDR3 loop spans 11 amino acids. The V end lost 8 bases, the J end lost 6 bases, and 12 bases lay between the germline ends. CDR1 and CDR2 (germline): DFQATT, SNEGSKA (reference sequence). The CDR3 here is CSPDPGDTQYF. DNA for the CDR3: TGCAGTCCCGACCCGGGGGATACGCAGTATTTT.

The chain combines TRBV4-2 with TRBJ2-3; 12 bases align to TRBD2. With V trimmed by 6 bases and J by 1 base, 5 bases remained unmatched. The CDR3 contains 16 residues. Per germline, CDR1 LGHNA and CDR2 YNFKEQ. CDR3 amino acids: CASRPRLAGGTDTQYF. The DNA for the CDR3 is TGTGCCAGCAGGCCGAGACTAGCGGGGGGCACAGATACGCAGTATTTT.

A single count supports this clone. V and J are TRBV6-1 and TRBJ1-5, with D perhaps matching TRBD1 (6 bases). The CDR3 is 14 amino acids. The V end was cut by 3 bases, the J end by 7 bases, with 13 bases between. CDR1 and CDR2 (germline): MNHNS, SASEGT. CDR3 protein: CASSETGGRQPQHF. The DNA of the CDR3 is TGTGCCAGCAGTGAGACAGGCGGACGGCAGCCCCAGCATTTT.

V and J are TRBV7-2 and TRBJ1-1; D is undetermined. Trimming cost V 6 bases and J 3 bases, with 11 bases left between them. The CDR3 has 13 amino acids. The germline V gene has CDR1 SGHTA and CDR2 FQGNSA. The CDR3 spells CASREGLYTEAFF. CDR3 in DNA: TGTGCCAGCAGAGAGGGCCTTTACACTGAAGCTTTCTTT.

This clone was picked up a small number of times. The chain links TRBV3-1 (or the pseudogene TRBV3-2) to TRBJ1-5; D is undetermined. Per germline, CDR1 LGHDT and CDR2 YNNKEL (reference sequence). This CDR3 has 12 amino acids. Trimming left V 4 bases short and J 4 bases short, with 5 bases between. The CDR3 nucleotides read TGTGCCAGCAGCCCCGGGAATCAGCCCCAGCATTTT. It encodes CASSPGNQPQHF.

V is TRBV28 and J is TRBJ1-2; tentative D call: TRBD1 (5 bases). Trimming shortened V by 5 bases and J by 0 bases, and 13 bases separated the two germline ends. Germline CDR1 reads MDHEN; CDR2 reads SYDVKM. This CDR3 contains 15 residues. The chain's CDR3 is CASSTSRGANYGYTF. The CDR3 DNA is TGTGCCAGCAGTACCTCCCGGGGGGCTAACTATGGCTACACCTTC.

This chain connects TRBV28 to TRBJ1-2; possible D gene TRBD1, 6 bases. V was shortened by 1 base and J by 5 bases, with 14 bases between the two germline ends. The CDR3 contains 15 residues. Germline V lookup: CDR1 MDHEN, CDR2 SYDVKM. The CDR3 bases are TGTGCCAGCAGTTTATCAGGCAGGGGCGTGTATGGCTACACCTTC. Its protein is CASSLSGRGVYGYTF.

The rearrangement links TRBV12-3 or TRBV12-4 to TRBJ1-1, with a tentative D call TRBD1 (6 bases). CDR3 length: 12 residues. The V gene lost 1 base and the J gene lost 8 bases, with 8 bases spanning the gap. As DNA, the CDR3 is TGTGCCAGCAGTTTAGATACAGGGGAAGCTTTCTTT. Its protein is CASSLDTGEAFF.